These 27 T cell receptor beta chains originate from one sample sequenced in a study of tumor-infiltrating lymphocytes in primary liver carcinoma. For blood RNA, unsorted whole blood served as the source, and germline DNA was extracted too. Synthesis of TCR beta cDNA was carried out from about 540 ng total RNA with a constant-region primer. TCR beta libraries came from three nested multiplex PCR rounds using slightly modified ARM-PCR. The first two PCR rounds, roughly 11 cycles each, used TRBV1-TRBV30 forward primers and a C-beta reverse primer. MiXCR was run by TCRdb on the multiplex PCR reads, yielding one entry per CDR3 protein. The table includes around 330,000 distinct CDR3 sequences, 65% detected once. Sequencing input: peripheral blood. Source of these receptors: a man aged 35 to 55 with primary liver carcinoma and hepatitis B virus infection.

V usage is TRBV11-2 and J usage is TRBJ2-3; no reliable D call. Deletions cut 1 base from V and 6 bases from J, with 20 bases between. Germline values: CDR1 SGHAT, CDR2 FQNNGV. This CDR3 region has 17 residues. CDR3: CASSLGIARDMSDTQYF. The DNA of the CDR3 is TGTGCCAGCAGCTTAGGGATCGCGAGAGACATGTCGGATACGCAGTATTTT.

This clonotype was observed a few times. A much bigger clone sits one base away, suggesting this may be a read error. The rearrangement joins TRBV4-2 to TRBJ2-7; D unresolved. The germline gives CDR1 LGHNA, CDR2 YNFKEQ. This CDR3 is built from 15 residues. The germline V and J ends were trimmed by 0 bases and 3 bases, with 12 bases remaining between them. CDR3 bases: TGTGCCAGCAGCCAAGACCTAACGGGCGACTACGAGCAGTACTTC. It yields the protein CASSQDLTGDYEQYF.

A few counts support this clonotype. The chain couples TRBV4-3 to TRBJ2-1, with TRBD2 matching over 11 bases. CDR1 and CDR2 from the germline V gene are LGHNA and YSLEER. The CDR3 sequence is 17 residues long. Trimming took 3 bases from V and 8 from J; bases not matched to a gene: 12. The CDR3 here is CASSQGSGRGGSYEQFF. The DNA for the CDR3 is TGCGCCAGCAGCCAGGGTAGCGGGAGGGGGGGTTCGTATGAGCAGTTCTTC.

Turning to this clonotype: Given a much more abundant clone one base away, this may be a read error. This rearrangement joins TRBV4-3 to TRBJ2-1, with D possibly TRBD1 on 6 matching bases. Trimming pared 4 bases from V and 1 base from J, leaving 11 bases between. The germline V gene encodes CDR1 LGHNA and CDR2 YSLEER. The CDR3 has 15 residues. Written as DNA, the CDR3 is TGCGCCAGCAGCCGGGACACTAGGTCCTACAATGAGCAGTTCTTC. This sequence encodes CASSRDTRSYNEQFF.

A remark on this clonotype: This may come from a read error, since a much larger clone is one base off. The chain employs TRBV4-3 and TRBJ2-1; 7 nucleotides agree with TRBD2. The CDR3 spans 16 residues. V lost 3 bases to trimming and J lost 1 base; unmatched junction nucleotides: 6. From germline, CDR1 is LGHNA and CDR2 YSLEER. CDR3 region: CASSHIGLVSYNEQFF. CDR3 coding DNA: TGCGCCAGCAGCCATATTGGACTAGTTTCCTACAATGAGCAGTTCTTC.

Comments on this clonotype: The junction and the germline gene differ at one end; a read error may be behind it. CDR3 DNA: TGTGCCAGCAGCGTGCAGGATAACTGGAATGAAATACTGTTTTTT. Translation: CASSVQDNWNEILFF. This chain links TRBV11-2 with TRBJ1-4; D is uncertain. The CDR3 totals 15 residues. Germline lookup yields CDR1 SGHAT and CDR2 FQNNGV.

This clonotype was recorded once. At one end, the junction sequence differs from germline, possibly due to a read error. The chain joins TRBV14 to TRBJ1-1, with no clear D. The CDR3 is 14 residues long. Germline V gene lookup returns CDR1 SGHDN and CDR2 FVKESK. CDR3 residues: CASCQGLALRKAFF. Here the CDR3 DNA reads TGTGCCAGCTGCCAAGGATTGGCACTGCGAAAAGCTTTCTTT. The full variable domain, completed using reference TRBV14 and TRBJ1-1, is EAGVTQFPSHSVIEKGQTVTLRCDPISGHDNLYWYRRVMGKEIKFLLHFVKESKQDESGMPNNRFLAERTGGTYSTLKVQPAELEDSGVYFCASCQGLALRKAFFGQGTRLTVV.

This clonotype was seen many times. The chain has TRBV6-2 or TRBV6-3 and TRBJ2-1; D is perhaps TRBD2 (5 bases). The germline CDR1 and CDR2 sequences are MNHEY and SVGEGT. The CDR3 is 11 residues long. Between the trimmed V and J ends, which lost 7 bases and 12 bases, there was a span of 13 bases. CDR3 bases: TGTGCCAGCATGGGAGCTAACTGGCAGTTCTTC. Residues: CASMGANWQFF.

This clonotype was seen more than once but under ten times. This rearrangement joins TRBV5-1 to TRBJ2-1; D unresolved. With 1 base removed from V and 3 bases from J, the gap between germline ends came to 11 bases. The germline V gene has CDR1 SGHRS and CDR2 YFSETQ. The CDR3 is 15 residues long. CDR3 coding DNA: TGCGCCAGCAGCTTGATTGAAAGTGGCTACAATGAGCAGTTCTTC. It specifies CASSLIESGYNEQFF.

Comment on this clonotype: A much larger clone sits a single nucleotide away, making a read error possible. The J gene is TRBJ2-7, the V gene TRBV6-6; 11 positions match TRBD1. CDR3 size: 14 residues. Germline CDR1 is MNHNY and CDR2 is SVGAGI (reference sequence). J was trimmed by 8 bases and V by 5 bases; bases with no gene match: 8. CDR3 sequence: CASSLGTGGDKQYF. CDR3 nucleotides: TGTGCCAGCAGTCTTGGGACAGGGGGGGACAAGCAGTACTTC.

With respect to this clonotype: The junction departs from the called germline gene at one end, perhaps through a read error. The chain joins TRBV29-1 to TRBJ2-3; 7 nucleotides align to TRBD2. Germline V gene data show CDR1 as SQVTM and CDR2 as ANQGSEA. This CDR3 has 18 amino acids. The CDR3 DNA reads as TGCAGCGTTGAAGGCGGCAGTCTAAGCGGGAAAACTCCCGATACGCAATATTTT. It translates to CSVEGGSLSGKTPDTQYF.

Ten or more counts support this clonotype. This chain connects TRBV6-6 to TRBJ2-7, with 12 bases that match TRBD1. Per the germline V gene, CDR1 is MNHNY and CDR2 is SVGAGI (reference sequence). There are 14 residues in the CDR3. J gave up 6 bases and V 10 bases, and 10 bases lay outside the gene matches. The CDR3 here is CATSHGTGGGEQYF. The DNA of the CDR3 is TGTGCCACCTCCCATGGGACAGGGGGCGGCGAGCAGTACTTC.

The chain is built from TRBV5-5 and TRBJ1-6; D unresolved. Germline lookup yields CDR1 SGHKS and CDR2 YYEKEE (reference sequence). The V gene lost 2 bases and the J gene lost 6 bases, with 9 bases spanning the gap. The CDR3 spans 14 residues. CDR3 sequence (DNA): TGTGCCAGCAGCTTCTTACAGTGTAATTCACCCCTCCACTTT. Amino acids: CASSFLQCNSPLHF.

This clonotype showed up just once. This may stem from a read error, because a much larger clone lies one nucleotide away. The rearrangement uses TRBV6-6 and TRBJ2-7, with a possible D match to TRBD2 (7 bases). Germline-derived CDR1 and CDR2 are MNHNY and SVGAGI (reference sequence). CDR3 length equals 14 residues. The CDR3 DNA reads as TGTGCCGGCAGTTACTTGGGGGGGGCATACGAGCAGTACTTC. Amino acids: CAGSYLGGAYEQYF.

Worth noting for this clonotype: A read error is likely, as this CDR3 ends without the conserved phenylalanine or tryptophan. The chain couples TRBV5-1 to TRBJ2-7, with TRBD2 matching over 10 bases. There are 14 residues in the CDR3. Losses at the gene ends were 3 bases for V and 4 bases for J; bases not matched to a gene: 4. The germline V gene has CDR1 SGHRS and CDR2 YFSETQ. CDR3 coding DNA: TGCGCCAGCAGCTCGGGGACTAGCGTGTACGAGCAGTACCTC. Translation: CASSSGTSVYEQYL.

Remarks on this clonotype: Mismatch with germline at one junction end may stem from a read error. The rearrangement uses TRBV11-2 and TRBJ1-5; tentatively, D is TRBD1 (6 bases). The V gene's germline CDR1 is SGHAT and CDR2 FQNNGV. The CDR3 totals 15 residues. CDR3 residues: CASTLGTGANQPQHF. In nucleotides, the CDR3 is TGTGCCAGCACCTTAGGCACGGGGGCGAATCAGCCCCAGCATTTT.

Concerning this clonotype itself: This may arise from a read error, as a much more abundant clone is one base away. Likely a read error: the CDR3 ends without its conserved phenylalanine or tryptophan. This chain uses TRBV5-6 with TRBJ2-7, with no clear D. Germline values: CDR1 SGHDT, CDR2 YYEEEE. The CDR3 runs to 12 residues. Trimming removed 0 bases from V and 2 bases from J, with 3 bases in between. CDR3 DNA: TGTGCCAGCAGCTTGGATACCTACGAGCAGTACATC. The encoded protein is CASSLDTYEQYI.

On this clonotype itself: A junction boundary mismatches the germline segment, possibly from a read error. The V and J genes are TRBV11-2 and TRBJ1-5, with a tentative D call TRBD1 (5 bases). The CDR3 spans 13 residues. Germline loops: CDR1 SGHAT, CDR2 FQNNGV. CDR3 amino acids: CANSLGQNQPQHF. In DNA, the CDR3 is TGTGCCAACAGCTTAGGACAAAATCAGCCCCAGCATTTT. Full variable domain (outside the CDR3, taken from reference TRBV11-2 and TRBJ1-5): EAGVAQSPRYKIIEKRQSVAFWCNPISGHATLYWYQQILGQGPKLLIQFQNNGVVDDSQLPKDRFSAERLKGVDSTLKIQPAKLEDSAVYLCANSLGQNQPQHFGDGTRLSIL.

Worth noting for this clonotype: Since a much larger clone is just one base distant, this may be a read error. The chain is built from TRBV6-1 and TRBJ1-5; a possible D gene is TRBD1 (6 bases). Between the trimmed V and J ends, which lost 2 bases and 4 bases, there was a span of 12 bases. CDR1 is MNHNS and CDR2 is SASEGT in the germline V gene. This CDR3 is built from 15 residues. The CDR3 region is CASSERGLLNQPQHF. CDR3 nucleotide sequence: TGTGCCAGCAGTGAAAGGGGGTTACTAAATCAGCCCCAGCATTTT.

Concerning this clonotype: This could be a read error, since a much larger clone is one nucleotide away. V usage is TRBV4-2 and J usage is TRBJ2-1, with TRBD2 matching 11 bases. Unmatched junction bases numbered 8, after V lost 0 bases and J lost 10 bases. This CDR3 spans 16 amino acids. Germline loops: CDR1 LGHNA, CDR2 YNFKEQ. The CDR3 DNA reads TGTGCCAGCAGCCAAGAGGCTGCACTAGCGGGAGTAGAGCAGTTCTTC. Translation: CASSQEAALAGVEQFF.

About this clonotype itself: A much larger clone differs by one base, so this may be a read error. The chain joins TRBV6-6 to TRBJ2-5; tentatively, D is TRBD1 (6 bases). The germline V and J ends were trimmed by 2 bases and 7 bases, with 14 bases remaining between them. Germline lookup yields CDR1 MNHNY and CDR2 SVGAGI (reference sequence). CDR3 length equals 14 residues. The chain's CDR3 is CASSYIPGDGTQYF. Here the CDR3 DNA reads TGTGCCAGCAGTTACATCCCAGGGGACGGGACCCAGTACTTC.

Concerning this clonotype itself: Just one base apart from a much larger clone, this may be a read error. The chain's CDR3 is CASSLLLAGEDEQFF. The CDR3 bases are TGTGCCAGCAGTTTGTTGCTAGCGGGAGAGGATGAGCAGTTCTTC. The chain couples TRBV12-3 or TRBV12-4 to TRBJ2-1, with 10 bases lining up with TRBD2. V trimming: 3 bases; J trimming: 8 bases; junction bases outside the gene matches: 7. This CDR3 is 15 amino acids long.

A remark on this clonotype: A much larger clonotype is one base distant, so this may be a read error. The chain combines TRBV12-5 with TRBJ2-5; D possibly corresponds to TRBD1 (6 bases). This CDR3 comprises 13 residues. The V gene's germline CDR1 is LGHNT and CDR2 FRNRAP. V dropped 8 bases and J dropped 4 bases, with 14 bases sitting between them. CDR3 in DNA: TGTGCTAGTCTGAGGGGGACACGAGAGACCCAGTACTTC. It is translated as CASLRGTRETQYF.

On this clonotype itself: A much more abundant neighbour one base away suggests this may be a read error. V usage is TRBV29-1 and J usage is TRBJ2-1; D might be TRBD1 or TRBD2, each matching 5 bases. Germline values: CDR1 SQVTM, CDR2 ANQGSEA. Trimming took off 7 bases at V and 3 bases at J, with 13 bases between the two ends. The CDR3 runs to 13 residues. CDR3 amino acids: CSASGPYYNEQFF. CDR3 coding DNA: TGCAGCGCCTCGGGACCCTACTACAATGAGCAGTTCTTC.

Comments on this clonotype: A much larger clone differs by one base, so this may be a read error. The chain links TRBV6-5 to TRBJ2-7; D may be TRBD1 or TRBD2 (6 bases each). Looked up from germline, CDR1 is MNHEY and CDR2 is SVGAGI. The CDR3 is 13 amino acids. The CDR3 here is CASSYSGGYEHYF. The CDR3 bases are TGTGCCAGCAGTTACTCGGGGGGCTACGAGCACTACTTC.

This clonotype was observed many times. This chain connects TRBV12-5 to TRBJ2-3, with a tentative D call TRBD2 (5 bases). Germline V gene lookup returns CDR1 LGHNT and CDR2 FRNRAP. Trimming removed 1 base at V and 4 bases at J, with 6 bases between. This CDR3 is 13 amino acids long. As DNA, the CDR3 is TGTGCTAGTGGTTTGGGGGAGTCAGATACGCAGTATTTT. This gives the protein CASGLGESDTQYF.

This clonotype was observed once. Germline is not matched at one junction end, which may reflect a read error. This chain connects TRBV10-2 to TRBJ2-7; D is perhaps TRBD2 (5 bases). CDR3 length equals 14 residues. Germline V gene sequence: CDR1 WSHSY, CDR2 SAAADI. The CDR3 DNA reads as TGCGCCAGCAGTGAGTCGGCGGGTAGGAACGAGCAATACTTC. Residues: CASSESAGRNEQYF.